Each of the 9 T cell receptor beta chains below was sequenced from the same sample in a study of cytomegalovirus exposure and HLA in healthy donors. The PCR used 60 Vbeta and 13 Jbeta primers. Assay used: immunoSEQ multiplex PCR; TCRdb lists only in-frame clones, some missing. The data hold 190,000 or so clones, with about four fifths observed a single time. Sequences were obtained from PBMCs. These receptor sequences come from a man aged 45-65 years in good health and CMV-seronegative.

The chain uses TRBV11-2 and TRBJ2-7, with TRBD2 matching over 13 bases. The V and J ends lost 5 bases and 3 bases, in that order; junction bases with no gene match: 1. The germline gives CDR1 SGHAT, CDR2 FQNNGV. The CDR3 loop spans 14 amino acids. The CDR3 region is CASSRTSGGYEQYF. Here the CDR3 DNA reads TGTGCCAGCAGCCGGACTAGCGGGGGCTACGAGCAGTACTTC.

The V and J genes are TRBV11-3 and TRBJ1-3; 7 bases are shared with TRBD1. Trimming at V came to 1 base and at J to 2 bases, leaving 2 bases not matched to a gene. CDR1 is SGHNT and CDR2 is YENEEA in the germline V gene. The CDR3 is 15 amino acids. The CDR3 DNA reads TGTGCCAGCAGCTTAGCGGGGACAGCTGGAAACACCATATATTTT. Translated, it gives CASSLAGTAGNTIYF. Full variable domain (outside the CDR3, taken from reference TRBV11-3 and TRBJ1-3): EAGVVQSPRYKIIEKKQPVAFWCNPISGHNTLYWYLQNLGQGPELLIRYENEEAVDDSQLPKDRFSAERLKGVDSTLKIQPAELGDSAVYLCASSLAGTAGNTIYFGEGSWLTVV.

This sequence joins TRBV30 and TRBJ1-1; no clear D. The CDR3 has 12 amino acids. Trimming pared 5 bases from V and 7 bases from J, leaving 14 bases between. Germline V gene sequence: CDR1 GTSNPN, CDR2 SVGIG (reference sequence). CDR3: CAWGGLRSEAFF. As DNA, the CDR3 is TGTGCCTGGGGTGGTTTGAGGAGTGAAGCTTTCTTT.

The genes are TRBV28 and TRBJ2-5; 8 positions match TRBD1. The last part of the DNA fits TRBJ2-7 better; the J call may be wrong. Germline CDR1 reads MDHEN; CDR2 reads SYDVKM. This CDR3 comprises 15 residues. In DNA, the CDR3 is TGTGCCAGCAGTTTATCCGGGACAGGCCATGGCGAGCAGTACTTC. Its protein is CASSLSGTGHGEQYF.

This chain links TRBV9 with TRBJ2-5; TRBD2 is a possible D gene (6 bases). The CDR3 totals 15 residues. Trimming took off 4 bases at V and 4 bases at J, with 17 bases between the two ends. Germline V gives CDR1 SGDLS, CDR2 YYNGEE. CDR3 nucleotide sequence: TGTGCCAGCAGCCCCATTAGTGGACTAAGAGAGACCCAGTACTTC. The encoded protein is CASSPISGLRETQYF.

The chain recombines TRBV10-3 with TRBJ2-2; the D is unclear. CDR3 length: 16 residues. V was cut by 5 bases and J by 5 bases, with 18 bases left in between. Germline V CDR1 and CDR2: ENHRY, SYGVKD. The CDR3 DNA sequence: TGTGCCATCAGTCCCTATGTTCAACCCCCTACCGGGGAGCTGTTTTTT. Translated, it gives CAISPYVQPPTGELFF.

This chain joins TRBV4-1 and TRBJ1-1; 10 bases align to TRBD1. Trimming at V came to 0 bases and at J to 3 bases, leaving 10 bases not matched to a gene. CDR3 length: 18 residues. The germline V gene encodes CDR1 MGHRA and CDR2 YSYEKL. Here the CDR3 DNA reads TGCGCCAGCAGCCAAGAGGGGGACAGGGGTCGGGCTTACACTGAAGCTTTCTTT. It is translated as CASSQEGDRGRAYTEAFF.

CDR3 in amino acids: CASSGGRSSYEQYF. The CDR3 coding sequence is TGTGCCAGCAGCGGGGGCCGAAGCTCCTACGAGCAGTACTTC. The V and J genes are TRBV9 and TRBJ2-7; D perhaps matches TRBD1 (5 bases). CDR1 is SGDLS, CDR2 YYNGEE, per germline. The CDR3 loop spans 14 amino acids. Trimming shortened V by 3 bases and J by 0 bases, and 10 bases separated the two germline ends.

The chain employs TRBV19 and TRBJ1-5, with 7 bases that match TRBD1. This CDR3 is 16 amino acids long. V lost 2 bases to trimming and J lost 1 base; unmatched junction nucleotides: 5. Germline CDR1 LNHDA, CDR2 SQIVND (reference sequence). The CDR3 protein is CASSITGEGSNQPQHF. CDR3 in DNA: TGTGCCAGTAGTATAACAGGGGAAGGGAGCAATCAGCCCCAGCATTTT. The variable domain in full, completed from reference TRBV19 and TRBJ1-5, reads DGGITQSPKYLFRKEGQNVTLSCEQNLNHDAMYWYRQDPGQGLRLIYYSQIVNDFQKGDIAEGYSVSREKKESFPLTVTSAQKNPTAFYLCASSITGEGSNQPQHFGDGTRLSIL.